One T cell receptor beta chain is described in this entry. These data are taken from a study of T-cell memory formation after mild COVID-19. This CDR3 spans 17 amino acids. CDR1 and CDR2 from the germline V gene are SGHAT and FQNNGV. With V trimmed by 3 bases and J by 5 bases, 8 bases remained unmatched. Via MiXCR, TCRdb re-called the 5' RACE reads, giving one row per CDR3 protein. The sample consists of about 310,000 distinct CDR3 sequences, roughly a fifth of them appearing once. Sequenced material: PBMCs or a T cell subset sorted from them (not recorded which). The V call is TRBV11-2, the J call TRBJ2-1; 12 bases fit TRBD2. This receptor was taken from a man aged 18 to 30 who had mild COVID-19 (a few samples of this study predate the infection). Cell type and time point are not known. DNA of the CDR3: TGTGCCAGCAGCTTGACTAGCGGGGGTCGAGTGGACAATGAGCAGTTCTTC. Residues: CASSLTSGGRVDNEQFF. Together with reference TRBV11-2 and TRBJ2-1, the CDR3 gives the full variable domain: EAGVAQSPRYKIIEKRQSVAFWCNPISGHATLYWYQQILGQGPKLLIQFQNNGVVDDSQLPKDRFSAERLKGVDSTLKIQPAKLEDSAVYLCASSLTSGGRVDNEQFFGPGTRLTVL.